The T cell receptor beta chain under discussion was sequenced for a study of blood T cell repertoires in COVID-19. TCRdb's copy holds only in-frame clones and misses some; the assay was immunoSEQ multiplex PCR. The profile shows 200,000 to 300,000 clones, about 82% of them singletons. Per the germline V gene, CDR1 is MDHEN and CDR2 is SYDVKM. V lost 5 bases and J lost 1; bases outside the gene matches: 5. The CDR3 length is 15 residues. The clonotype originates from a man aged 80 or over with acute or convalescent COVID-19. Sequenced input: peripheral blood. The chain is built from TRBV28 and TRBJ1-2; 9 bases match TRBD1. CDR3 sequence: CASSQGQGNNYGYTF. Here the CDR3 DNA reads TGTGCCAGCAGTCAAGGACAGGGGAATAACTATGGCTACACCTTC.